The rows below give T cell receptor beta chains drawn from one sample of a study of blood T cell repertoires in COVID-19. Clones were sequenced by immunoSEQ multiplex PCR, and TCRdb holds only the in-frame ones, with some missing. Found here are tens of thousands of clones, roughly 90% of them singletons; the top ten hold 13% to 15%. Input material: peripheral blood. The receptor source for this set is a human donor in a cohort sampled during active COVID-19. The CDR3 runs from the conserved cysteine through the conserved F or W. D genes are given only for firm matches. Clone size is given for some rows only: seen once, a few or many times, or a class if the clone is expanded.

size: once
J: TRBJ1-5
D: NA
V: TRBV11-2
CDR3: CASSLGAGNQPQHF
DNA: TGTGCCAGCAGCTTAGGGGCAGGCAATCAGCCCCAGCATTTT

size: once
J: TRBJ2-3
D: NA
V: TRBV9
CDR3: CASSARLGGTDTQYF
DNA: TGTGCCAGCAGCGCCCGACTAGGGGGCACAGATACGCAGTATTTT

size: once
J: TRBJ2-7
D: NA
V: TRBV6-5
CDR3: CASSDGGLYEQYF
DNA: TGTGCCAGCAGCGACGGGGGGCTGTACGAGCAGTACTTC

size: NA
J: TRBJ1-2
D: NA
V: TRBV20-1
CDR3: CSASMRTNYGYTF
DNA: TGCAGTGCTAGTATGCGTACTAACTATGGCTACACCTTC

size: NA
J: TRBJ2-1
D: NA
V: TRBV12-3/TRBV12-4
CDR3: CASSRQGNEQFF
DNA: TGTGCCAGCAGTCGGCAGGGGAATGAGCAGTTCTTC

size: NA
J: TRBJ1-2
D: NA
V: TRBV5-1
CDR3: CASSFLTDYGYTF
DNA: TGCGCCAGCAGCTTTCTAACTGACTATGGCTACACCTTC

size: NA
J: TRBJ1-2
D: TRBD1
V: TRBV27
CDR3: CASSLSGTGVGYGYTF
DNA: TGTGCCAGCAGTTTATCGGGGACAGGGGTTGGGTATGGCTACACCTTC

size: few
J: TRBJ1-3
D: TRBD1
V: TRBV2
CDR3: CASSAQGVRDTIYF
DNA: TGTGCCAGCAGTGCCCAGGGGGTCAGGGACACCATATATTTT

size: NA
J: TRBJ2-1
D: TRBD1
V: TRBV11-1
CDR3: CASSPRTGGAYNEQFF
DNA: TGTGCCAGCAGTCCAAGGACAGGGGGTGCCTACAATGAGCAGTTCTTC

size: NA
J: TRBJ2-5
D: TRBD2
V: TRBV11-3
CDR3: CASSSGTSGDLGQETQYF
DNA: TGTGCCAGCAGCTCCGGGACTAGCGGGGACCTTGGGCAAGAGACCCAGTACTTC

size: few
J: TRBJ1-5
D: NA
V: TRBV7-9
CDR3: CASSLAVGQINQPQHF
DNA: TGTGCCAGCAGCTTAGCGGTGGGACAAATAAATCAGCCCCAGCATTTT

size: NA
J: TRBJ2-1
D: TRBD2
V: TRBV11-3
CDR3: CASSATSENEQFF
DNA: TGTGCCAGCAGCGCTACTAGCGAAAATGAGCAGTTCTTC

size: NA
J: TRBJ1-6
D: NA
V: TRBV10-2
CDR3: CATGLDSPLHF
DNA: TGCGCCACCGGGTTGGATTCACCCCTCCACTTT

size: NA
J: TRBJ2-3
D: TRBD2
V: TRBV9
CDR3: CASSALLTSGGARGDTQYF
DNA: TGTGCCAGCAGCGCTCTTTTGACTAGCGGGGGGGCTCGGGGAGATACGCAGTATTTT

size: NA
J: TRBJ1-2
D: TRBD1
V: TRBV5-4
CDR3: CASSPGQGRYGYTF
DNA: TGTGCCAGCAGCCCCGGACAGGGACGGTATGGCTACACCTTC

size: NA
J: TRBJ1-5
D: TRBD1
V: TRBV5-1
CDR3: CASSLEGQGNNQPQHF
DNA: TGCGCCAGCAGCTTGGAAGGACAGGGGAACAATCAGCCCCAGCATTTT

size: NA
J: TRBJ1-2
D: NA
V: TRBV12-3/TRBV12-4
CDR3: CASSLWRNGYTF
DNA: TGTGCCAGCAGTTTATGGAGGAATGGCTACACCTTC

size: NA
J: TRBJ1-4
D: TRBD1
V: TRBV19
CDR3: CASSIGRGQGGEKLFF
DNA: TGTGCCAGTAGTATCGGGAGGGGGCAAGGCGGTGAAAAACTGTTTTTT

size: NA
J: TRBJ2-3
D: NA
V: TRBV27
CDR3: CASSLWQGLNSDTQYF
DNA: TGTGCCAGCAGTTTATGGCAGGGATTAAACTCAGATACGCAGTATTTT

size: NA
J: TRBJ1-2
D: TRBD1
V: TRBV9
CDR3: CASSAGQAKTYGYTF
DNA: TGTGCCAGCAGCGCCGGACAGGCAAAGACCTATGGCTACACCTTC